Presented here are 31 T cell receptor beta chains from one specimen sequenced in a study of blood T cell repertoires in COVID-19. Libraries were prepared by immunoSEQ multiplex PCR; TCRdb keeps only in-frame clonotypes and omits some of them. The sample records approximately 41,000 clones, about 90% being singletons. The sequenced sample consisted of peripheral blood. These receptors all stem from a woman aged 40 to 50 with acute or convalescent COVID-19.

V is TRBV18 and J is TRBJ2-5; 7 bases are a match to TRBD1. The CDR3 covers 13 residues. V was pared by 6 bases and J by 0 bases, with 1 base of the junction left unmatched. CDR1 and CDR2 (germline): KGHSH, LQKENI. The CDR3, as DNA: TGTGCCAGCTCGGGACAGAACCAAGAGACCCAGTACTTC. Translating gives CASSGQNQETQYF.

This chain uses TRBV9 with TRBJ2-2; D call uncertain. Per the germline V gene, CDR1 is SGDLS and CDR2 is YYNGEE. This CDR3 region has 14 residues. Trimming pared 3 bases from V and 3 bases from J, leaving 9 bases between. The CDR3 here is CASSASIYTGELFF. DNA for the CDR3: TGTGCCAGCAGCGCAAGCATATACACCGGGGAGCTGTTTTTT.

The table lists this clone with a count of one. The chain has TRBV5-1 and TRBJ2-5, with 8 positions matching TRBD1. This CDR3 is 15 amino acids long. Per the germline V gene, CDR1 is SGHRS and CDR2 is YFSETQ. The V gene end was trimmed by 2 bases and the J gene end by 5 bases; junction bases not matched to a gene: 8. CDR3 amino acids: CASSFKAGGGETQYF. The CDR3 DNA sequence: TGCGCCAGCAGCTTCAAGGCAGGGGGCGGGGAGACCCAGTACTTC.

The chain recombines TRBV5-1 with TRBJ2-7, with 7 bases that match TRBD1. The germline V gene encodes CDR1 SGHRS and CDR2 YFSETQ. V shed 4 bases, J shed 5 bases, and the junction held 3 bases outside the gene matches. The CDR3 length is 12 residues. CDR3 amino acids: CASSLTGHEQYF. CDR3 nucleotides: TGCGCCAGCAGCCTGACAGGGCACGAGCAGTACTTC.

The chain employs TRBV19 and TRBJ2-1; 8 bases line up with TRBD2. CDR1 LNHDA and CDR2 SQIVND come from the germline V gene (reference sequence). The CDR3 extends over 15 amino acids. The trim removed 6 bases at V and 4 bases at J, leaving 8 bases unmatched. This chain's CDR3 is CASSHGRGGYNEQFF. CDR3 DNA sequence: TGTGCCAGTAGCCACGGCCGCGGGGGGTACAATGAGCAGTTCTTC.

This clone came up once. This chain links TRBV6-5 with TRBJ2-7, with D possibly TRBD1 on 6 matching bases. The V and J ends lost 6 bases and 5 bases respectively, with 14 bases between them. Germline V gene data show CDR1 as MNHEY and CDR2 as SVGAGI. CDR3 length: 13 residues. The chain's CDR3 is CASRPQGRNEQYF. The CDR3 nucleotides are TGTGCCAGCAGGCCACAGGGTAGGAACGAGCAGTACTTC.

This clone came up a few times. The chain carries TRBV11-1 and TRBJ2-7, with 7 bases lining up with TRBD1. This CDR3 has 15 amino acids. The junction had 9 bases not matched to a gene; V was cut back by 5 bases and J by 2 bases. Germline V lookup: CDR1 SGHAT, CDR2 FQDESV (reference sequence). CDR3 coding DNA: TGTGCCAGCAGCCTCGACGACAGGGACACCTACGAGCAGTACTTC. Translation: CASSLDDRDTYEQYF.

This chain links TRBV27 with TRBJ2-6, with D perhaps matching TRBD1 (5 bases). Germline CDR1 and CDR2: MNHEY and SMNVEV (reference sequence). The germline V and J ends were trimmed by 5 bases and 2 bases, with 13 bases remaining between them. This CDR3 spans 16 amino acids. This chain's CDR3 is CASSPKQGPGANVLTF. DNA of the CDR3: TGTGCCAGCAGTCCCAAGCAGGGTCCTGGGGCCAACGTCCTGACTTTC.

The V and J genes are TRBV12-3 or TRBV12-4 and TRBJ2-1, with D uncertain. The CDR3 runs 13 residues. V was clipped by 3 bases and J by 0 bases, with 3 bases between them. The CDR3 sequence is CASSFNSYNEQFF. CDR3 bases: TGTGCCAGCAGTTTTAACTCCTACAATGAGCAGTTCTTC.

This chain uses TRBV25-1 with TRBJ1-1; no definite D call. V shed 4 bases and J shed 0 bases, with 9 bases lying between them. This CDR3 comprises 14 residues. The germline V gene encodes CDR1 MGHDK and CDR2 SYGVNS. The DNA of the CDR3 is TGTGCCAGCAGTGCCCCGAGCATGAACACTGAAGCTTTCTTT. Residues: CASSAPSMNTEAFF.

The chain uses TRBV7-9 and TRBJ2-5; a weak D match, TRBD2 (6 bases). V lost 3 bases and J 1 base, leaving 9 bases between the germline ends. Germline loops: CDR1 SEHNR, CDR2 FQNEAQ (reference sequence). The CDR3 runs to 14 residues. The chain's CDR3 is CASSFSSGQETQYF. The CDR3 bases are TGTGCCAGCAGCTTCAGTAGCGGCCAAGAGACCCAGTACTTC.

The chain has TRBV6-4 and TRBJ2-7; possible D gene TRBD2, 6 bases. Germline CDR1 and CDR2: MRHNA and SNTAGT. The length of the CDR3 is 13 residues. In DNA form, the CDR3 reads TGTACGTGCACCGGGGGAAATGGGTACGAGCAGTACTTC. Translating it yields CTCTGGNGYEQYF.

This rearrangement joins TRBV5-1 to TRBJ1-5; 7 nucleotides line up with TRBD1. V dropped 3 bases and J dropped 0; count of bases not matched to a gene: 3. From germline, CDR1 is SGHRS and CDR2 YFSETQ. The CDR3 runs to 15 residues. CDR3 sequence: CASSSEGASNQPQHF. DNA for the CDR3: TGCGCCAGCAGCTCTGAGGGGGCTAGCAATCAGCCCCAGCATTTT.

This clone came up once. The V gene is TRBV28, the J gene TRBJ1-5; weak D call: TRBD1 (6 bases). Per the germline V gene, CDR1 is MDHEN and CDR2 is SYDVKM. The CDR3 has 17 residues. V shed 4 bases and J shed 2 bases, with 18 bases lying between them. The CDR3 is CASSSPSGTMGNQPQHF. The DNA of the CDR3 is TGTGCCAGCAGTTCCCCGAGTGGGACAATGGGCAATCAGCCCCAGCATTTT. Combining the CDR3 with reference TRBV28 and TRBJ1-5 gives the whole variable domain DVKVTQSSRYLVKRTGEKVFLECVQDMDHENMFWYRQDPGLGLRLIYFSYDVKMKEKGDIPEGYSVSREKKERFSLILESASTNQTSMYLCASSSPSGTMGNQPQHFGDGTRLSIL.

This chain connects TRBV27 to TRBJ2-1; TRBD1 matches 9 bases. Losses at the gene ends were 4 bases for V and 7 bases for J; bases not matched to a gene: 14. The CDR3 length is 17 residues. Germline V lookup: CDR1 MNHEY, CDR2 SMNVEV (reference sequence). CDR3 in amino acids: CASSSLRGGQGRNEQFF. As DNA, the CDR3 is TGTGCCAGCAGTTCTCTGAGGGGGGGACAGGGTCGAAATGAGCAGTTCTTC.

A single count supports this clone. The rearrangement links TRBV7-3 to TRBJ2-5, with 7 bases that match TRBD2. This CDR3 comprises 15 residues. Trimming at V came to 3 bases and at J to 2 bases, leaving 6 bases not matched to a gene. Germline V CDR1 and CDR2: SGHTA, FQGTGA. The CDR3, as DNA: TGTGCCAGCAGCTTCGTTGGGACTACTCAAGAGACCCAGTACTTC. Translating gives CASSFVGTTQETQYF.

For the CDR3, the DNA is TGCGCCAGCAGCTGGGGCAACAGGGTGTCGAACACTGAAGCTTTCTTT. Translation: CASSWGNRVSNTEAFF. J is TRBJ1-1 and V is TRBV5-1; a possible D gene is TRBD1 (6 bases). Trimming cost V 3 bases and J 1 base, with 16 bases left between them. Germline lookup yields CDR1 SGHRS and CDR2 YFSETQ. The CDR3 spans 16 residues.

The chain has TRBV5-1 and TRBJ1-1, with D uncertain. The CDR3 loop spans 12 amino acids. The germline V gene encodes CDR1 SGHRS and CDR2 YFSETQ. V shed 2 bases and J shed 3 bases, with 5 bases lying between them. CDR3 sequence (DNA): TGCGCCAGCAGCTTCGGGGACACTGAAGCTTTCTTT. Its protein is CASSFGDTEAFF.

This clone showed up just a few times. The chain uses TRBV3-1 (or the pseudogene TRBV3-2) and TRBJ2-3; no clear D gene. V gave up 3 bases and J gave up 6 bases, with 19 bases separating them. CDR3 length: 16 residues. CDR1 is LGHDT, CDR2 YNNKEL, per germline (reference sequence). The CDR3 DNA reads TGTGCCAGCAGCCAGGGCAGCTCTTTTTCGTCGGATACGCAGTATTTT. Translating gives CASSQGSSFSSDTQYF.

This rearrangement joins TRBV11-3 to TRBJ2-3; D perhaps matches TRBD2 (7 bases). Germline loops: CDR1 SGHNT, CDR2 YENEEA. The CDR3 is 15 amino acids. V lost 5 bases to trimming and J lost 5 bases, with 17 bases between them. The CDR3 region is CASSPGAGARDTQYF. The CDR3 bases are TGTGCCAGCAGCCCCGGGGCGGGGGCACGAGATACGCAGTATTTT.

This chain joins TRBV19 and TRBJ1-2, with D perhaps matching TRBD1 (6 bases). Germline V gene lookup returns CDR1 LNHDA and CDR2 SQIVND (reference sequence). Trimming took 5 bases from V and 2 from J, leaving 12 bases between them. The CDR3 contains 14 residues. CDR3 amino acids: CASSVKTGNYGYTF. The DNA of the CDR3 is TGTGCCAGTAGTGTCAAGACAGGCAACTATGGCTACACCTTC.

Here the CDR3 DNA reads TGTGCCAGCAATGCAGGGGATAGCAATCAGCCCCAGCATTTT. Its protein is CASNAGDSNQPQHF. V is TRBV27 and J is TRBJ1-5; D is perhaps TRBD1 (6 bases). Germline-derived CDR1 and CDR2 are MNHEY and SMNVEV (reference sequence). The CDR3 length is 14 residues. V lost 7 bases and J lost 0, with 10 bases in between.

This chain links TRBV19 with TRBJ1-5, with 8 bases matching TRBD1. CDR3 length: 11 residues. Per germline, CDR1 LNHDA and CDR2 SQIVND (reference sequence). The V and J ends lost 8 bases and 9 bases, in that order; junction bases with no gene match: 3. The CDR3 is CASGTGGPQHF. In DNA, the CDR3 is TGTGCCAGTGGAACAGGGGGGCCCCAGCATTTT.

The CDR3 loop reads CASSSGQTNTEAFF. For the CDR3, the DNA is TGTGCCAGCAGTAGTGGACAGACGAACACTGAAGCTTTCTTT. This sequence joins TRBV28 and TRBJ1-1, with D perhaps matching TRBD1 (6 bases). The germline V gene has CDR1 MDHEN and CDR2 SYDVKM. The CDR3 contains 14 residues. The germline V and J ends were trimmed by 5 bases and 1 base, with 11 bases remaining between them.

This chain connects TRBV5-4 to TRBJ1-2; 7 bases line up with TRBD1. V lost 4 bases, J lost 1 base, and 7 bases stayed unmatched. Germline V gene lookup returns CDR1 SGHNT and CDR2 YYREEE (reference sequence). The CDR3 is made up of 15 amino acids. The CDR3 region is CASSQDRWNNYGYTF. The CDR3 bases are TGTGCCAGCAGCCAGGACAGGTGGAATAACTATGGCTACACCTTC.

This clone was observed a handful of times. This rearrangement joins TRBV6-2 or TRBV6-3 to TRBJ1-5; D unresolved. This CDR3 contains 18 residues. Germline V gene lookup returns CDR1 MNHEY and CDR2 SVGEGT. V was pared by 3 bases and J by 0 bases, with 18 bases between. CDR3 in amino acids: CASSYMVGHYDSNQPQHF. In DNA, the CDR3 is TGTGCCAGCAGTTATATGGTCGGTCACTACGATAGCAATCAGCCCCAGCATTTT.

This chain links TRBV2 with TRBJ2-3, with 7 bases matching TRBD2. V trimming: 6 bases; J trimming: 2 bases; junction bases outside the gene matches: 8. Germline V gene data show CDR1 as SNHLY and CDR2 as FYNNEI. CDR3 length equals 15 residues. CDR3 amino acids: CASRLSGLPTDTQYF. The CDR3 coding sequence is TGTGCCAGCAGACTTTCGGGACTACCCACAGATACGCAGTATTTT.

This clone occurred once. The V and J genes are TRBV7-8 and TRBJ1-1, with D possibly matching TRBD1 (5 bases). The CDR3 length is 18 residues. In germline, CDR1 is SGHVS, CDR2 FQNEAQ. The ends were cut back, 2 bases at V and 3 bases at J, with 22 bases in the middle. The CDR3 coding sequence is TGTGCCAGCAGCTTATTCAGTCAGGTGGTCTGGGGGGACACTGAAGCTTTCTTT. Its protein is CASSLFSQVVWGDTEAFF.

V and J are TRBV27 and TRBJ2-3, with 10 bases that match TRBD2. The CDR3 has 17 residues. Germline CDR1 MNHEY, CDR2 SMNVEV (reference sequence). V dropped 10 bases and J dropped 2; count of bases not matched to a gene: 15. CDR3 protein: CATAKYLAGVSTDTQYF. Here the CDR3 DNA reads TGTGCCACCGCGAAATATCTAGCGGGGGTTTCCACAGATACGCAGTATTTT.

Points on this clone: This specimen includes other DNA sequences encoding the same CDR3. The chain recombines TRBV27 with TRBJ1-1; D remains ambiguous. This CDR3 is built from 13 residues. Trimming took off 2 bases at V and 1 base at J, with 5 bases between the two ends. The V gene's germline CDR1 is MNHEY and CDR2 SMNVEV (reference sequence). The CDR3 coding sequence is TGTGCCAGCAGTTTAGGCGGGAACACTGAAGCTTTCTTT. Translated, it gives CASSLGGNTEAFF.

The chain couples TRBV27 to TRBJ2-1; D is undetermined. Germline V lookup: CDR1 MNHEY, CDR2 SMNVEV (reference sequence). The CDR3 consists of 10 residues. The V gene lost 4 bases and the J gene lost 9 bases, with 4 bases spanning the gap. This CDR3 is CASSWPEQFF. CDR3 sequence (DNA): TGTGCCAGCAGTTGGCCTGAGCAGTTCTTC.